This T cell receptor (beta chain) is from a study of regulatory T cells in long-lasting Graves disease. Study at large: Graves' disease counted as persistent after over 5 years of antithyroid drugs with positive TSH receptor antibodies.

Construction of TCR beta libraries relied on iRepertoire HTBI primers and on Arm-PCR targeting CDR3 regions. TCRdb re-called the multiplex PCR reads with MiXCR, one entry per CDR3 protein. The table has about 470,000 distinct CDR3 sequences, under 25% seen once. The CDR3 runs 17 residues. Germline CDR1 and CDR2: SEHNR and FQNEAQ (reference sequence). The J segment lost 5 bases and the V segment lost 0 bases, leaving 9 bases of the junction unmatched. Specified time point: persistent/refractory GD, antithyroid drugs over 5 years with positive TRAb. PBMCs provided the RNA from which the TCR library was made. Study conclusions and caveats: Public clonotype sharing was higher in persistent than newly diagnosed patients. Those with persistent Graves' had less TCR diversity than newly diagnosed patients. Preferential use of TRBV28, TRBJ1-2 and TRBJ2-5 was seen in persistent disease.

The sample holds a few counts of this clonotype. Antigen specificity is unknown. The chain is built from TRBV7-9 and TRBJ2-5, with TRBD2 matching over 10 bases. This receptor was obtained from a female donor with Graves disease. The specimen comprised peripheral blood mononuclear cells (PBMCs), sampled when the disease was refractory, from a patient treated with antithyroid drugs. In nucleotides, the CDR3 is TGTGCCAGCAGCTTAGCCCTAGCGGGAGCATTTGGGGAGACCCAGTACTTC. Its translation is CASSLALAGAFGETQYF.